The 11 T cell receptor beta chains listed next were all sequenced from one sample in a study of control samples from healthy donors and cancer patients. TCRdb's copy holds only in-frame clones and misses some; the assay was immunoSEQ multiplex PCR. The data contain 130,000 to 150,000 clones, over 90% of them singletons. Material: PBMCs. Every receptor here comes from a man aged 55 to 69 with colorectal cancer.

The chain links TRBV7-2 to TRBJ2-2; TRBD2 agrees at 13 bases. CDR3 length equals 15 residues. V shed 6 bases, J shed 6 bases, and the junction held 4 bases outside the gene matches. Per germline, CDR1 SGHTA and CDR2 FQGNSA. This CDR3 reads CASRPGTSGAGELFF. For the CDR3, the DNA is TGTGCCAGCAGGCCCGGGACTAGCGGGGCCGGGGAGCTGTTTTTT.

Here the CDR3 reads CASSSDSNQPQHF. The CDR3 DNA reads TGTGCCAGCAGCTCGGACAGCAATCAGCCCCAGCATTTT. This chain links TRBV7-8 with TRBJ1-5, with D uncertain. The CDR3 spans 13 residues. Trimming stripped 4 bases from V and 1 base from J, with 5 bases between. The germline CDR1 and CDR2 sequences are SGHVS and FQNEAQ.

The chain has TRBV2 and TRBJ1-1; no clear D gene. V was clipped by 4 bases and J by 1 base, with 7 bases between them. The CDR3 sequence is 13 residues long. Per germline, CDR1 SNHLY and CDR2 FYNNEI. The DNA of the CDR3 is TGTGCCAGCAGTGCGGCCCCGAACACTGAAGCTTTCTTT. Its protein product is CASSAAPNTEAFF.

The chain joins TRBV5-1 to TRBJ2-5; TRBD1 matches 7 bases. CDR1 and CDR2 (germline): SGHRS, YFSETQ. The CDR3 contains 14 residues. The ends lost 4 bases at V and 1 base at J; junction bases unmatched: 4. The CDR3 sequence: CASSRQGTQETQYF. CDR3 DNA: TGCGCCAGCAGCCGACAGGGAACCCAAGAGACCCAGTACTTC.

The V and J genes are TRBV10-3 and TRBJ1-2; the D gene is possibly TRBD1 (6 bases). The CDR3 loop spans 15 amino acids. V lost 2 bases and J 8 bases, leaving 18 bases between the germline ends. Per germline, CDR1 ENHRY and CDR2 SYGVKD. For the CDR3, the DNA is TGTGCCATCAGTGAGCGAGCACGAAGGGGGGGAGGCTACACCTTC. Its translation is CAISERARRGGGYTF.

The chain uses TRBV18 and TRBJ2-5; TRBD1 agrees at 7 bases. The CDR3 has 13 amino acids. V shed 8 bases, J shed 1 base, and the junction held 4 bases outside the gene matches. Germline V gene data show CDR1 as KGHSH and CDR2 as LQKENI. The CDR3 bases are TGTGCCAGCCGCAGGGACAGCCAAGAGACCCAGTACTTC. It codes for CASRRDSQETQYF.

V usage is TRBV5-1 and J usage is TRBJ1-4; D may be TRBD1 (5 bases). Trimming left V 0 bases short and J 5 bases short, with 8 bases between. Per germline, CDR1 SGHRS and CDR2 YFSETQ. This CDR3 is built from 14 residues. DNA for the CDR3: TGCGCCAGCAGCTTGGCGGGGGGAAATGAAAAACTGTTTTTT. Translation: CASSLAGGNEKLFF. The full variable domain, completed using reference TRBV5-1 and TRBJ1-4, is KAGVTQTPRYLIKTRGQQVTLSCSPISGHRSVSWYQQTPGQGLQFLFEYFSETQRNKGNFPGRFSGRQFSNSRSEMNVSTLELGDSALYLCASSLAGGNEKLFFGSGTQLSVL.

The chain couples TRBV4-3 to TRBJ1-6; a weak D match, TRBD1 (6 bases). The CDR3 consists of 17 residues. Between the trimmed V and J ends, which lost 0 bases and 7 bases, there was a span of 16 bases. Per the germline V gene, CDR1 is LGHNA and CDR2 is YSLEER. The CDR3 loop is CASSQDPPGQKNSPLHF. In DNA, the CDR3 is TGCGCCAGCAGCCAAGATCCTCCAGGACAGAAGAATTCACCCCTCCACTTT.

The V and J genes are TRBV6-5 and TRBJ1-5, with D possibly being TRBD1 (6 bases). V was cut by 6 bases and J by 0 bases, with 12 bases left in between. Germline V gene sequence: CDR1 MNHEY, CDR2 SVGAGI. The CDR3 totals 15 residues. The CDR3 loop reads CASSDRYYSNQPQHF. CDR3 nucleotide sequence: TGTGCCAGCAGCGACAGGTATTATAGCAATCAGCCCCAGCATTTT.

The chain recombines TRBV3-1 (or the pseudogene TRBV3-2) with TRBJ1-2; D remains ambiguous. The CDR3 spans 11 residues. Germline V gene lookup returns CDR1 LGHDT and CDR2 YNNKEL (reference sequence). Trimming removed 3 bases at V and 7 bases at J, with 6 bases between. CDR3 coding DNA: TGTGCCAGCAGCCAGGCTTTTGGCTACACCTTC. Protein sequence: CASSQAFGYTF.

J is TRBJ1-5 and V is TRBV18; the match to TRBD1 covers 10 bases. V lost 4 bases, J lost 0 bases, and 3 bases stayed unmatched. This CDR3 is 16 amino acids long. Germline CDR1 and CDR2: KGHSH and LQKENI. CDR3 nucleotide sequence: TGTGCCAGCTCACGGGACAGGGGCCCTAGCAATCAGCCCCAGCATTTT. This gives the protein CASSRDRGPSNQPQHF.